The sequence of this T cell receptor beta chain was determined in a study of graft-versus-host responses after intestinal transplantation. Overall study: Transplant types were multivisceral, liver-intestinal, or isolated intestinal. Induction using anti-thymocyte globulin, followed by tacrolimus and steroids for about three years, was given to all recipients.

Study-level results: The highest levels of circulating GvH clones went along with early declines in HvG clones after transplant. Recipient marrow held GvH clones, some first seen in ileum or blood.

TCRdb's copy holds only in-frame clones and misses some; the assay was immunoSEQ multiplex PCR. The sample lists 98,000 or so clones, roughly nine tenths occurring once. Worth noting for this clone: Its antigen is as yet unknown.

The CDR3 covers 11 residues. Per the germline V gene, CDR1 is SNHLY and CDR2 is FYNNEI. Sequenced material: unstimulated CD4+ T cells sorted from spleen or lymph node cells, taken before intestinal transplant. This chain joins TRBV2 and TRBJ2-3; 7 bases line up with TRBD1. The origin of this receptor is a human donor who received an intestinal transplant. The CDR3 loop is CARGRGYTQYF. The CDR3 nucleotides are TGTGCTAGGGGGCGCGGATATACGCAGTATTTT. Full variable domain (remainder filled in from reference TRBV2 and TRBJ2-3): EPEVTQTPSHQVTQMGQEVILRCVPISNHLYFYWYRQILGQKVEFLVSFYNNEISEKSEIFDDQFSVERPDGSNFTLKIRSTKLEDSAMYFCARGRGYTQYFGPGTRLTVL.